This T cell receptor beta chain originates from a study of CXCR3-negative and CXCR3-positive naive CD8 T cells. The TRB cDNA libraries were prepared by 5' RACE with UMI labels. Each CDR3 protein gets one entry in TCRdb, which reprocessed the 5' RACE reads and gives no DNA. The sample table includes about 9,600 distinct CDR3 sequences. Study findings and constraints: The study found more hydrophobic TRB CDR3s in CXCR3-positive naive cells than in CXCR3-negative naive cells.

CDR3 length: 14 residues. Germline loops: CDR1 DFQATT, CDR2 SNEGSKA (reference sequence). With respect to this clonotype: Antigen: not known.

The TCR was taken from a human donor in good health. Some clones in this sample may be carry-over from other donors' samples. J is TRBJ2-7 and V is TRBV20-1. Sequencing used naive CXCR3- CD8+ T cells from blood. Subset denoted: CD45RO-CCR7+CD27+CD95- naive CD8+ T cells lacking CXCR3 (TNR3-). This chain's CDR3 is CSARDTAFLYEQYF.